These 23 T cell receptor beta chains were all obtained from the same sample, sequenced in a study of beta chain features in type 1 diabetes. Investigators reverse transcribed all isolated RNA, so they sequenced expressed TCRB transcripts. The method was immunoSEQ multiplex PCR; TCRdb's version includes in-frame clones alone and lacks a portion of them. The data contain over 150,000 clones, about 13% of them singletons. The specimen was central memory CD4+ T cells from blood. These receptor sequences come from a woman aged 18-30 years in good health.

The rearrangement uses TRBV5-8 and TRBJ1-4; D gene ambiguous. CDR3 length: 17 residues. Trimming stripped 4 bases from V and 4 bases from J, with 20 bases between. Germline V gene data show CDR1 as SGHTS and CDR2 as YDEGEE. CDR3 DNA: TGTGCCAGCAGCGCCCCTCGAAACCCAGGTGTTAATGAAAAACTGTTTTTT. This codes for CASSAPRNPGVNEKLFF.

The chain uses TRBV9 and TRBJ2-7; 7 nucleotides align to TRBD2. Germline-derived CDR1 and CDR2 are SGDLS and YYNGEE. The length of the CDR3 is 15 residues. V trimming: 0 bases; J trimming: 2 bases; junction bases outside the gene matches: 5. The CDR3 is CASSVERGGTYEQYF. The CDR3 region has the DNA TGTGCCAGCAGCGTAGAGCGGGGAGGCACCTACGAGCAGTACTTC.

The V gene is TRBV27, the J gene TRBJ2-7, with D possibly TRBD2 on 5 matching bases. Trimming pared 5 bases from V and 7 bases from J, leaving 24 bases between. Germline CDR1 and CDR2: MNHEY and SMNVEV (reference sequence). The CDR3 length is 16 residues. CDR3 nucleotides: TGTGCCAGCAGTCCCCACATCCTAGATTTAGCGCGGGAGCAGTACTTC. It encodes CASSPHILDLAREQYF.

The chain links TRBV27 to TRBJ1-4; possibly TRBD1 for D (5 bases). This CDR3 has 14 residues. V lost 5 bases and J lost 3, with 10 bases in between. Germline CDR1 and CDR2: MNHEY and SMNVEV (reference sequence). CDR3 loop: CASSRGTSNEKLFF. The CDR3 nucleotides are TGTGCCAGCAGTCGGGGGACCTCTAATGAAAAACTGTTTTTT.

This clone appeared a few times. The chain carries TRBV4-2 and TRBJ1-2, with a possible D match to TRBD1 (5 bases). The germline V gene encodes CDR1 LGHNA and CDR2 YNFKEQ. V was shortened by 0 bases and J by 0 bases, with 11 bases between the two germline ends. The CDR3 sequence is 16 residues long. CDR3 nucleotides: TGTGCCAGCAGCCAAGATAGGGGCAGGGCTAACTATGGCTACACCTTC. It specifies CASSQDRGRANYGYTF.

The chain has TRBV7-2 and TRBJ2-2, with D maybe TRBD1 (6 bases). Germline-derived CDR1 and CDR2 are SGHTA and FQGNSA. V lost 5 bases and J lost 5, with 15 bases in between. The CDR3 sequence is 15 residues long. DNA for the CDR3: TGTGCCAGCAGCCAGGGTCCTCAGGGGACCGGGGAGCTGTTTTTT. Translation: CASSQGPQGTGELFF.

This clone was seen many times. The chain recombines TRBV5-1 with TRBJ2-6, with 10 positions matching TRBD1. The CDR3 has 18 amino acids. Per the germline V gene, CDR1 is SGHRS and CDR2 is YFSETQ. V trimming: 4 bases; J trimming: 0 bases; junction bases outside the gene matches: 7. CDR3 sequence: CASSPRTGGASGANVLTF. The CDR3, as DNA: TGCGCCAGCAGCCCCAGGACAGGGGGGGCCTCTGGGGCCAACGTCCTGACTTTC.

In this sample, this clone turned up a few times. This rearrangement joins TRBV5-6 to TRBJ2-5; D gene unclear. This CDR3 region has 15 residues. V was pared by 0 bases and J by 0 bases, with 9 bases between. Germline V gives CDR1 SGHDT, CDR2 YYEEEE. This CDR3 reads CASSLVSGYQETQYF. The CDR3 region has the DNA TGTGCCAGCAGCTTGGTATCCGGGTACCAAGAGACCCAGTACTTC.

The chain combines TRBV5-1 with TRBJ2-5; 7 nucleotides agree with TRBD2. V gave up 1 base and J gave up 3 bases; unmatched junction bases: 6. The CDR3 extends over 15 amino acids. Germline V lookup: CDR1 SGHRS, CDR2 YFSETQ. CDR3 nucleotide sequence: TGCGCCAGCAGCTTGAGGCCTAGCGGAGAAGAGACCCAGTACTTC. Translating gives CASSLRPSGEETQYF.

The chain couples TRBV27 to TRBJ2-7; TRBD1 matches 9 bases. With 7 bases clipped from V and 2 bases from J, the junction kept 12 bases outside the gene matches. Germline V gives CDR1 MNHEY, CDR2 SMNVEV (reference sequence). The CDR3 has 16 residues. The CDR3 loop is CASIGGQGQGPYEQYF. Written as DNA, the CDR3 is TGTGCCAGCATTGGGGGTCAGGGACAGGGACCCTACGAGCAGTACTTC.

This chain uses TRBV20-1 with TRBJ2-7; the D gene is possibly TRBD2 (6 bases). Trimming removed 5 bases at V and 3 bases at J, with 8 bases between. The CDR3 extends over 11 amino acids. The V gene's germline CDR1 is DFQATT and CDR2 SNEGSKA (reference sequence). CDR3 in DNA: TGCAGTGCTGGACTAAACTACGAGCAGTACTTC. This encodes CSAGLNYEQYF.

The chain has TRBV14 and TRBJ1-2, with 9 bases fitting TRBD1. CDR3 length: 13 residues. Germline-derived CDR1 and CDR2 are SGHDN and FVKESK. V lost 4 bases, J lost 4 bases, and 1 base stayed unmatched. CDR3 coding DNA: TGTGCCAGCAGCCCGGGACAGGGCTATGGCTACACCTTC. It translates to CASSPGQGYGYTF. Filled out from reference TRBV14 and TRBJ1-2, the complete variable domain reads EAGVTQFPSHSVIEKGQTVTLRCDPISGHDNLYWYRRVMGKEIKFLLHFVKESKQDESGMPNNRFLAERTGGTYSTLKVQPAELEDSGVYFCASSPGQGYGYTFGSGTRLTVV.

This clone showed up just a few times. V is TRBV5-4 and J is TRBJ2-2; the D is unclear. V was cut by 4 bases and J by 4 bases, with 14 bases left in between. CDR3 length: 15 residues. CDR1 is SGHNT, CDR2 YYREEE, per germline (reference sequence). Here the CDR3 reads CASSASSYLTGELFF. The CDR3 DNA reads TGTGCCAGCAGCGCATCCTCCTACCTCACCGGGGAGCTGTTTTTT.

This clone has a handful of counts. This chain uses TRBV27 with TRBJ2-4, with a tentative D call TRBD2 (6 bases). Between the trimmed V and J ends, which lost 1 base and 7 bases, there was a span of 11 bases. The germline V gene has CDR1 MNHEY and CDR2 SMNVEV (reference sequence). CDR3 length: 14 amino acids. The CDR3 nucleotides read TGTGCCAGCAGTTTATTAGCAGGGAGGAACATTCAGTACTTC. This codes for CASSLLAGRNIQYF.

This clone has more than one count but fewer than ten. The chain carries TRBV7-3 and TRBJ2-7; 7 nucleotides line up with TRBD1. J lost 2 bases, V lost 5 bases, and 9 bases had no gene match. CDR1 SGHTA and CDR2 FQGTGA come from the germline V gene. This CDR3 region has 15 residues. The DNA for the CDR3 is TGTGCCAGCAGCCAGGGGGTTTCGACTGCCTACGAGCAGTACTTC. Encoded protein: CASSQGVSTAYEQYF.

The CDR3 region has the DNA TGTGCCAGCAGTTCCGTGACTAGCGCGGGGAATGAGCAGTTCTTC. Protein sequence: CASSSVTSAGNEQFF. This sequence joins TRBV6-1 and TRBJ2-1, with 8 bases that match TRBD2. Looked up from germline, CDR1 is MNHNS and CDR2 is SASEGT. Unmatched junction bases numbered 10, after V lost 5 bases and J lost 7 bases. The CDR3 is 15 amino acids.

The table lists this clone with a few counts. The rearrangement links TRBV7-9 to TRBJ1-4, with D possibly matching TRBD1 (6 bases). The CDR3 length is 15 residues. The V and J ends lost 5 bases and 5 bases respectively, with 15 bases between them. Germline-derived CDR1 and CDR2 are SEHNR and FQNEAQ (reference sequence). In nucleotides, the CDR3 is TGTGCCAGCAGCCCCGCCGGGACACGGAATGAAAAACTGTTTTTT. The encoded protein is CASSPAGTRNEKLFF.

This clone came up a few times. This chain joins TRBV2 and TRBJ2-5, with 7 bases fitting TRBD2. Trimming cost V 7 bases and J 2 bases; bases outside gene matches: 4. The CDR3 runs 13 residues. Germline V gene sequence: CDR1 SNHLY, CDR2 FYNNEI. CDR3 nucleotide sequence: TGTGCCAGCATGGGAGGGGTACAAGAGACCCAGTACTTC. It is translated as CASMGGVQETQYF.

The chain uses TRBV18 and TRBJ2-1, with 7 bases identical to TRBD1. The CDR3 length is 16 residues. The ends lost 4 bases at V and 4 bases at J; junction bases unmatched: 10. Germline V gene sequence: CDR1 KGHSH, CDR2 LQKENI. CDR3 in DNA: TGTGCCAGCTCACGCCAAGACAGGGTGACTTACAATGAGCAGTTCTTC. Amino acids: CASSRQDRVTYNEQFF. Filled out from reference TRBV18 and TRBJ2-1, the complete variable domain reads NAGVMQNPRHLVRRRGQEARLRCSPMKGHSHVYWYRQLPEEGLKFMVYLQKENIIDESGMPKERFSAEFPKEGPSILRIQQVVRGDSAAYFCASSRQDRVTYNEQFFGPGTRLTVL.

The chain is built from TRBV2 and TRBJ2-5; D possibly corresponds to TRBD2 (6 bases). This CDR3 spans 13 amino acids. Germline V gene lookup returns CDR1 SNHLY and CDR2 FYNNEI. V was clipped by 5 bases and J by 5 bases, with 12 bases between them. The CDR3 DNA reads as TGTGCCAGCAGTCGCGGGACCCGGGAGACCCAGTACTTC. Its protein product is CASSRGTRETQYF.

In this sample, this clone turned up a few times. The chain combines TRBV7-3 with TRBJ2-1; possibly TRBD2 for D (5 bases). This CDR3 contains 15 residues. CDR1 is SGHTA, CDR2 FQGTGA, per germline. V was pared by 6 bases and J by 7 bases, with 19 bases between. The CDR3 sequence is CASSPTAVAMNEQFF. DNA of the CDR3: TGTGCCAGCAGTCCAACGGCCGTAGCGATGAATGAGCAGTTCTTC.

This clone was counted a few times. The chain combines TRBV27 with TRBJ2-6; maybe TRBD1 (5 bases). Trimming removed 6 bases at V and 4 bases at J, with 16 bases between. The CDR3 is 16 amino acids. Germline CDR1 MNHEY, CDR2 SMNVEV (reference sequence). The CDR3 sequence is CASSNVAGPGANVLTF. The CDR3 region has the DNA TGTGCCAGCAGCAACGTCGCAGGGCCGGGGGCCAACGTCCTGACTTTC.

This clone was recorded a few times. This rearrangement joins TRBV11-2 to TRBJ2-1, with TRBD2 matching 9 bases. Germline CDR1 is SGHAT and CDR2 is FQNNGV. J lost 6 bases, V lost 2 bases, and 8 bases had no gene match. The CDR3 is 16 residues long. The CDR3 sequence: CASSLLGAGGLNEQFF. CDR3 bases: TGTGCCAGCAGCTTACTTGGAGCGGGAGGTCTCAATGAGCAGTTCTTC.